This TCR beta chain was documented in a study of blood T cell repertoires in COVID-19. Study-level information: Material from acute and convalescent COVID-19 was sourced from the United States, Italy and Spain. T cells, B-cell-depleted T cells, or PBMCs provided the cDNA or gDNA that served as material.

The CDR3 is 15 amino acids. Germline-derived CDR1 and CDR2 are MNHEY and SMNVEV (reference sequence). V was shortened by 4 bases and J by 4 bases, with 16 bases between the two germline ends. The data were produced by immunoSEQ multiplex PCR, yet TCRdb's version contains in-frame clones alone and is incomplete. The table shows more than 60,000 clones, with 84% occurring only once. The chain couples TRBV27 to TRBJ1-1; no clear D. The source is a man in his fifties or sixties with acute or convalescent COVID-19. Sequenced material: peripheral blood. In DNA form, the CDR3 reads TGTGCCAGCAGTTCTTACTCCTTGGGGAGCACTGAAGCTTTCTTT. It translates to CASSSYSLGSTEAFF.